This TCR beta chain was obtained from a study of post-analysis software for immune sequencing data. Study-wide results and limits: Comparison of patients with controls showed five TRBV segments more frequent in patients, TRBV5-6, TRBV5-1 and TRBV20-1 among them.

V gave up 8 bases and J gave up 7 bases; unmatched junction bases: 13. This CDR3 region has 15 residues. TCR beta cDNA libraries had unique molecular identifiers. TCRdb independently ran MiXCR on the PCR reads; one entry per CDR3 protein. This table has almost 700,000 distinct CDR3 sequences, approximately 59% appearing once. Note on this clonotype: What it binds is unknown.

This clonotype was obtained from a girl aged 2 to 9 with multiple sclerosis. Sample: blood. The V and J genes are TRBV12-3 or TRBV12-4 and TRBJ2-1, with 8 bases identical to TRBD2. The chain's CDR3 is CASSYRAGGENEQFF. The CDR3 coding sequence is TGTGCCAGCTCATACCGGGCGGGGGGTGAAAATGAGCAGTTCTTC.